A single sample gave rise to the 9 T cell receptor beta chains below, sequenced in a study of radiotherapy plus CTLA-4 blockade in lung cancer. Libraries were prepared by immunoSEQ multiplex PCR; TCRdb keeps only in-frame clonotypes and omits some of them. The repertoire includes 50,000 or so clones, about 88% of them detected once, and 7.8% sits in the top ten. The sequencing here drew on peripheral blood, taken from a patient treated with radiotherapy plus ipilimumab. These receptors all stem from a human donor with non-small cell lung cancer whose response to radiotherapy plus ipilimumab could not be evaluated.

This clone was detected once. V usage is TRBV6-5 and J usage is TRBJ2-7; D possibly corresponds to TRBD1 (6 bases). Per the germline V gene, CDR1 is MNHEY and CDR2 is SVGAGI. V was shortened by 3 bases and J by 2 bases, with 8 bases between the two germline ends. This CDR3 contains 13 residues. The CDR3 here is CASSYTGPYEQYF. The CDR3 DNA reads TGTGCCAGCAGTTATACAGGGCCCTACGAGCAGTACTTC.

This clone appeared a single time. J is TRBJ2-1 and V is TRBV7-2, with 10 bases identical to TRBD1. Per the germline V gene, CDR1 is SGHTA and CDR2 is FQGNSA. J gave up 8 bases and V 1 base, and 5 bases lay outside the gene matches. The CDR3 contains 15 residues. The CDR3 reads CASSLVGTGADEQFF. CDR3 in DNA: TGTGCCAGCAGCTTAGTTGGGACAGGGGCCGATGAGCAGTTCTTC.

The CDR3 DNA sequence: TGTGCCAGCAGTTTTCGGGACAGCCGGCAGCCCCAGCATTTT. Translated: CASSFRDSRQPQHF. The gene calls are TRBV27 and TRBJ1-5; 7 bases align to TRBD1. The junction had 6 bases not matched to a gene; V was cut back by 3 bases and J by 7 bases. The CDR3 is made up of 14 amino acids. The V gene's germline CDR1 is MNHEY and CDR2 SMNVEV (reference sequence).

This CDR3 is CASSLTSGTYNEQFF. CDR3 DNA: TGCGCCAGCAGCTTGACTAGCGGGACCTACAATGAGCAGTTCTTC. The chain employs TRBV5-1 and TRBJ2-1; 10 bases fit TRBD2. The CDR3 totals 15 residues. CDR1 and CDR2 (germline): SGHRS, YFSETQ. V dropped 1 base and J dropped 2; count of bases not matched to a gene: 0.

This clone was found a few times. This chain links TRBV7-9 with TRBJ1-5; 9 bases map to TRBD1. After removal of 4 bases from V and 5 bases from J, the junction contained 6 bases not matched to a gene. Germline V gene lookup returns CDR1 SEHNR and CDR2 FQNEAQ (reference sequence). There are 15 residues in the CDR3. The CDR3 DNA reads TGTGCCAGCAGCTCCGCCGGGACAGGGTATCAGCCCCAGCATTTT. Amino acids: CASSSAGTGYQPQHF.

The rearrangement links TRBV7-6 to TRBJ2-2, with 8 bases matching TRBD2. Germline V gene data show CDR1 as SGHVS and CDR2 as FNYEAQ. This CDR3 comprises 15 residues. The V segment lost 6 bases and the J segment 1 base; nucleotides outside the gene matches: 4. The CDR3 region is CASRAGVGNTGELFF. The CDR3 DNA sequence: TGTGCCAGCAGAGCGGGAGTGGGGAACACCGGGGAGCTGTTTTTT. The complete variable domain, with remaining parts taken from reference TRBV7-6 and TRBJ2-2, reads GAGVSQSPRYKVTKRGQDVALRCDPISGHVSLYWYRQALGQGPEFLTYFNYEAQQDKSGLPNDRFSAERPEGSISTLTIQRTEQRDSAMYRCASRAGVGNTGELFFGEGSRLTVL.

This chain links TRBV4-2 with TRBJ2-7; no firm D call. Germline V gene lookup returns CDR1 LGHNA and CDR2 YNFKEQ. V was clipped by 0 bases and J by 3 bases, with 12 bases between them. The CDR3 is 15 residues long. DNA of the CDR3: TGTGCCAGCAGCCAAGATCTACGGAGAAACTACGAGCAGTACTTC. Amino acids: CASSQDLRRNYEQYF.

The chain recombines TRBV28 with TRBJ1-1; D possibly corresponds to TRBD1 (6 bases). CDR1 MDHEN and CDR2 SYDVKM come from the germline V gene. This CDR3 is 15 amino acids long. With 6 bases removed from V and 1 base from J, the gap between germline ends came to 15 bases. The CDR3 here is CASSSNGQPNTEAFF. The CDR3, as DNA: TGTGCCAGCAGCTCTAATGGACAGCCGAACACTGAAGCTTTCTTT.

V gene TRBV2 combines with J gene TRBJ2-7, with TRBD1 identical over 9 bases. The junction had 10 bases not matched to a gene; V was cut back by 5 bases and J by 2 bases. Germline lookup yields CDR1 SNHLY and CDR2 FYNNEI. This CDR3 spans 16 amino acids. The CDR3 coding sequence is TGTGCCAGCAGTTTAACCAGGGACAGGGTTGCCTACGAGCAGTACTTC. Its translation is CASSLTRDRVAYEQYF.